These 25 T cell receptor beta chains share one sample of origin, sequenced in a study of cytomegalovirus exposure and HLA in healthy donors. Primers for the PCR totalled 60 Vbeta and 13 Jbeta. TCRdb's copy holds only in-frame clones and misses some; the assay was immunoSEQ multiplex PCR. Of under 250,000 clones in the sample, just over 75% were seen once. The specimen sequenced was PBMCs. These TCRs come from a young man in good health and CMV-seronegative.

This clone has more than one count but fewer than ten. This sequence joins TRBV27 and TRBJ1-6, with 7 bases matching TRBD1. Germline V CDR1 and CDR2: MNHEY, SMNVEV (reference sequence). The V segment lost 3 bases and the J segment 5 bases; nucleotides outside the gene matches: 10. The CDR3 runs 17 residues. The CDR3 reads CASSFIQGSNHNSPLHF. The CDR3 nucleotides read TGTGCCAGCAGTTTTATACAGGGGAGTAATCATAATTCACCCCTCCACTTT.

The chain has TRBV2 and TRBJ2-2; a weak D match, TRBD2 (5 bases). Trimming removed 0 bases at V and 5 bases at J, with 7 bases between. Germline-derived CDR1 and CDR2 are SNHLY and FYNNEI. CDR3 size: 14 residues. The CDR3, as DNA: TGTGCCAGCAGTGAAGCGCGGGCGACCGGGGAGCTGTTTTTT. It translates to CASSEARATGELFF. Combining the CDR3 with reference TRBV2 and TRBJ2-2 gives the whole variable domain EPEVTQTPSHQVTQMGQEVILRCVPISNHLYFYWYRQILGQKVEFLVSFYNNEISEKSEIFDDQFSVERPDGSNFTLKIRSTKLEDSAMYFCASSEARATGELFFGEGSRLTVL.

This clone was picked up one time. The chain recombines TRBV7-9 with TRBJ2-7, with 9 nucleotides matching TRBD1. Germline assignment: CDR1 SEHNR and CDR2 FQNEAQ (reference sequence). CDR3 size: 16 residues. V gave up 0 bases and J gave up 6 bases; unmatched junction bases: 9. Here the CDR3 reads CASSLAGGTGRFEQYF. The CDR3 DNA follows: TGTGCCAGCAGCTTAGCGGGAGGGACAGGGAGGTTCGAGCAGTACTTC.

The chain uses TRBV6-6 and TRBJ1-1, with D maybe TRBD1 (6 bases). The CDR3 spans 14 residues. V was trimmed by 2 bases and J by 5 bases, leaving 12 bases between them. Germline CDR1 is MNHNY and CDR2 is SVGAGI (reference sequence). CDR3 residues: CASSYATGSTEAFF. CDR3 sequence (DNA): TGTGCCAGCAGTTACGCGACAGGCTCTACTGAAGCTTTCTTT.

The chain joins TRBV28 to TRBJ2-2; D perhaps matches TRBD1 (6 bases). There are 15 residues in the CDR3. CDR1 MDHEN and CDR2 SYDVKM come from the germline V gene. Trimming shortened V by 6 bases and J by 7 bases, and 18 bases separated the two germline ends. The CDR3 nucleotides are TGTGCCAGCAGCCCCCTCCCAGGGGACATCGGGGAGCTGTTTTTT. It encodes CASSPLPGDIGELFF.

The chain employs TRBV5-1 and TRBJ2-3, with D perhaps TRBD1 (5 bases). The CDR3 spans 17 residues. Germline CDR1 is SGHRS and CDR2 is YFSETQ. V gave up 2 bases and J gave up 0 bases, with 16 bases separating them. The CDR3 sequence is CASSFPLQVSSTDTQYF. CDR3 sequence (DNA): TGCGCCAGCAGCTTCCCTTTACAGGTTTCTAGCACAGATACGCAGTATTTT.

The chain recombines TRBV7-6 with TRBJ2-3; 8 bases match TRBD2. After removal of 5 bases from V and 2 bases from J, the junction contained 6 bases not matched to a gene. Germline V lookup: CDR1 SGHVS, CDR2 FNYEAQ. The length of the CDR3 is 15 residues. In DNA form, the CDR3 reads TGTGCCAGCAGCCGGGGGGGGGCTTTCACAGATACGCAGTATTTT. As protein: CASSRGGAFTDTQYF.

The chain carries TRBV29-1 and TRBJ2-1, with D tentatively TRBD1 (6 bases). This CDR3 comprises 14 residues. CDR1 SQVTM and CDR2 ANQGSEA come from the germline V gene. The V end lost 7 bases, the J end lost 2 bases, and 15 bases lay between the germline ends. The CDR3 DNA is TGCAGCGGGTCAAAGACAGGTACCTACAATGAGCAGTTCTTC. Translating it yields CSGSKTGTYNEQFF.

A few counts support this clone. The V call is TRBV6-1, the J call TRBJ1-4, with TRBD1 as a possible D gene (6 bases). CDR1 and CDR2 from the germline V gene are MNHNS and SASEGT. Between the trimmed V and J ends, which lost 10 bases and 7 bases, there was a span of 16 bases. CDR3 size: 13 residues. The CDR3 nucleotides are TGTGCCACCGGGAGGGGGTCAGGTGAAAAACTGTTTTTT. Encoded protein: CATGRGSGEKLFF.

The CDR3 DNA reads TGTGCCAGCAGTGTTATAACAGGGATTAATTCACGGTATGGCTACACCTTC. Protein: CASSVITGINSRYGYTF. V and J are TRBV28 and TRBJ1-2, with a weak D call TRBD1 (6 bases). Deletions cut 5 bases from V and 5 bases from J, with 24 bases between. The CDR3 sequence is 17 residues long. Germline-derived CDR1 and CDR2 are MDHEN and SYDVKM.

A single count supports this clone. The chain combines TRBV10-3 with TRBJ1-2; D may be TRBD1 (6 bases). With 2 bases removed from V and 7 bases from J, the gap between germline ends came to 14 bases. There are 14 residues in the CDR3. Germline V gene sequence: CDR1 ENHRY, CDR2 SYGVKD. CDR3 amino acids: CAISENRVPSGYTF. CDR3 DNA: TGTGCCATCAGTGAGAACAGGGTCCCCTCTGGCTACACCTTC.

The genes are TRBV30 and TRBJ2-3; the match to TRBD2 covers 8 bases. CDR1 is GTSNPN and CDR2 is SVGIG in the germline V gene (reference sequence). The CDR3 has 15 residues. V lost 3 bases and J lost 0; bases outside the gene matches: 5. CDR3 bases: TGTGCCTGGAGCCCGGGACTAGGAAGCACAGATACGCAGTATTTT. Translation: CAWSPGLGSTDTQYF.

This rearrangement joins TRBV30 to TRBJ1-5; no definite D call. V was clipped by 1 base and J by 1 base, with 14 bases between them. Germline V CDR1 and CDR2: GTSNPN, SVGIG (reference sequence). The CDR3 covers 16 residues. The CDR3 loop reads CAWSAPSSGSNQPQHF. CDR3 bases: TGTGCCTGGAGTGCCCCGTCGTCAGGAAGCAATCAGCCCCAGCATTTT.

This rearrangement joins TRBV4-1 to TRBJ2-7; tentative D call: TRBD1 (6 bases). Trimming removed 2 bases from V and 6 bases from J, with 17 bases in between. The CDR3 runs 15 residues. Germline CDR1 and CDR2: MGHRA and YSYEKL. This CDR3 is CASSQSTGFLSEQYF. CDR3 in DNA: TGCGCCAGCAGCCAATCTACAGGGTTCTTAAGCGAGCAGTACTTC.

The chain joins TRBV23-1 to TRBJ2-7, with D unresolved. TRBV23-1 is sorted into the ORF group, with uncertain function. With 2 bases removed from V and 2 bases from J, the gap between germline ends came to 19 bases. The CDR3 is 17 amino acids. CDR3 loop: CASSQQLWAAKPYEQYF. In DNA, the CDR3 is TGCGCCAGCAGTCAACAATTATGGGCAGCTAAACCCTACGAGCAGTACTTC.

V usage is TRBV10-3 and J usage is TRBJ2-3, with a tentative D call TRBD1 (8 bases). The CDR3 consists of 14 residues. V lost 4 bases and J 6 bases, leaving 14 bases between the germline ends. Germline CDR1 and CDR2: ENHRY and SYGVKD. This CDR3 is CAISGQQGGDTQYF. The CDR3 DNA is TGTGCCATCAGTGGGCAACAGGGGGGGGATACGCAGTATTTT.

The V gene is TRBV7-8, the J gene TRBJ1-3; D call uncertain. V dropped 5 bases and J dropped 0 bases, with 8 bases sitting between them. The germline V gene has CDR1 SGHVS and CDR2 FQNEAQ. CDR3 length equals 14 residues. CDR3 sequence reads: CASSAVSSGNTIYF. In nucleotides, the CDR3 is TGTGCCAGCAGCGCCGTCAGCTCTGGAAACACCATATATTTT.

The chain couples TRBV5-4 to TRBJ2-5, with D unclear. Trimming removed 0 bases from V and 2 bases from J, with 8 bases in between. The germline CDR1 and CDR2 sequences are SGHNT and YYREEE (reference sequence). This CDR3 has 14 amino acids. The CDR3 nucleotides read TGTGCCAGCAGCTTGGAGGCAGGACAAGAGACCCAGTACTTC. Translating gives CASSLEAGQETQYF.

The rearrangement uses TRBV5-4 and TRBJ2-7; possibly TRBD2 for D (6 bases). CDR1 SGHNT and CDR2 YYREEE come from the germline V gene (reference sequence). The CDR3 is made up of 15 amino acids. Trimming pared 4 bases from V and 2 bases from J, leaving 16 bases between. For the CDR3, the DNA is TGTGCCAGCAGCCGGGTCCGGGAGAGCGCCTACGAGCAGTACTTC. This sequence encodes CASSRVRESAYEQYF. Complete variable domain (other parts from reference TRBV5-4 and TRBJ2-7): ETGVTQSPTHLIKTRGQQVTLRCSSQSGHNTVSWYQQALGQGPQFIFQYYREEENGRGNFPPRFSGLQFPNYSSELNVNALELDDSALYLCASSRVRESAYEQYFGPGTRLTVT.

The V gene is TRBV2, the J gene TRBJ2-3; 15 bases agree with TRBD2. Per germline, CDR1 SNHLY and CDR2 FYNNEI. Unmatched junction bases numbered 5, after V lost 8 bases and J lost 5 bases. CDR3 length: 15 amino acids. CDR3 loop: CASLGLAGGGDTQYF. The CDR3 region has the DNA TGTGCCAGCTTGGGACTAGCGGGAGGAGGAGATACGCAGTATTTT.

The chain couples TRBV30 to TRBJ2-3; TRBD1 matches 8 bases. Germline CDR1 GTSNPN, CDR2 SVGIG (reference sequence). V lost 5 bases to trimming and J lost 10 bases; unmatched junction nucleotides: 14. The CDR3 extends over 14 amino acids. CDR3 residues: CAWEGQEGLGAQYF. CDR3 nucleotides: TGTGCCTGGGAGGGACAGGAGGGCCTCGGGGCGCAGTATTTT.

V usage is TRBV27 and J usage is TRBJ2-1; TRBD1 might be the D (5 bases). Deletions cut 6 bases from V and 3 bases from J, with 12 bases between. Germline CDR1 MNHEY, CDR2 SMNVEV (reference sequence). The length of the CDR3 is 14 residues. This CDR3 reads CASSLTADYNEQFF. The CDR3 nucleotides read TGTGCCAGCAGCCTGACAGCAGACTACAATGAGCAGTTCTTC.

The chain is built from TRBV2 and TRBJ1-3, with 7 bases fitting TRBD1. V trimming: 1 base; J trimming: 4 bases; junction bases outside the gene matches: 4. The CDR3 contains 15 residues. CDR1 is SNHLY and CDR2 is FYNNEI in the germline V gene. CDR3 DNA: TGTGCCAGCAGTGAAGGTGACAGGGTCGGAAACACCATATATTTT. Its protein is CASSEGDRVGNTIYF.

The rearrangement links TRBV9 to TRBJ1-1, with no clear D. The CDR3 has 14 residues. Looked up from germline, CDR1 is SGDLS and CDR2 is YYNGEE. V lost 0 bases, J lost 0 bases, and 6 bases lay in between. The CDR3, as DNA: TGTGCCAGCAGCGTAGAACAAGTGAACACTGAAGCTTTCTTT. Translation gives CASSVEQVNTEAFF.

V usage is TRBV7-5 and J usage is TRBJ2-7; TRBD2, the D gene given by the table, was not confirmed from the DNA. TRBV7-5 is listed as a pseudogene. This CDR3 contains 17 residues. The CDR3 DNA is TGTGTCAGAAGCCCGGGGGGTTTCGATAGCGGGACCTACGAGCAGTACTTC. Residues: CVRSPGGFDSGTYEQYF.